The 30 T cell receptor beta chains below all came from one sample that was sequenced in a study of OX40 agonist ivuxolimab in advanced cancers. Here immunoSEQ multiplex PCR was the method, and the copy in TCRdb shows in-frame clones only, minus some. This table holds about 48,000 clones, 70% to 85% found once. This specimen was CD4+ or CD8+ T cells sorted from blood, taken in a trial of the OX40 agonist ivuxolimab. Every receptor here comes from an adult with an advanced solid tumor such as melanoma, head and neck, liver or kidney cancer.

V is TRBV2 and J is TRBJ2-7; D may match TRBD1 or TRBD2 (7 bases each). This CDR3 is built from 14 residues. Germline V CDR1 and CDR2: SNHLY, FYNNEI. V was shortened by 6 bases and J by 2 bases, with 14 bases between the two germline ends. Written as DNA, the CDR3 is TGTGCCAGCAGGCGGGGGACAGAAACCTACGAGCAGTACTTC. Residues: CASRRGTETYEQYF.

The table lists this clone with a count of one. This chain links TRBV30 with TRBJ2-3; D possibly corresponds to TRBD2 (6 bases). Germline V lookup: CDR1 GTSNPN, CDR2 SVGIG (reference sequence). The V end was cut by 2 bases, the J end by 1 base, with 13 bases between. CDR3 length: 15 amino acids. The CDR3 DNA reads as TGTGCCTGGAGTCCCGGGACTCCACGCACAGATACGCAGTATTTT. Protein: CAWSPGTPRTDTQYF.

The chain links TRBV5-8 to TRBJ2-2; weak D call: TRBD1 (8 bases). Trimming took 4 bases from V and 6 from J, leaving 16 bases between them. Germline lookup yields CDR1 SGHTS and CDR2 YDEGEE. The CDR3 loop spans 15 amino acids. CDR3: CASSARTGRAGELFF. CDR3 DNA: TGTGCCAGCAGCGCCCGGACAGGGAGGGCCGGGGAGCTGTTTTTT.

This sequence joins TRBV5-1 and TRBJ2-2; maybe TRBD1 (6 bases). CDR1 SGHRS and CDR2 YFSETQ come from the germline V gene. This CDR3 region has 14 residues. V was clipped by 0 bases and J by 6 bases, with 9 bases between them. The CDR3 DNA follows: TGCGCCAGCAGCTTGGTCGCAGGGGCCGGGGAGCTGTTTTTT. Translated, it gives CASSLVAGAGELFF.

The V and J genes are TRBV25-1 and TRBJ2-3, with a tentative D call TRBD1 (6 bases). V was shortened by 3 bases and J by 2 bases, with 12 bases between the two germline ends. The CDR3 sequence is 15 residues long. Germline CDR1 is MGHDK and CDR2 is SYGVNS. The chain's CDR3 is CASSEGAGLTDTQYF. The CDR3 DNA is TGTGCCAGCAGTGAGGGGGCGGGCCTCACAGATACGCAGTATTTT.

The genes are TRBV4-2 and TRBJ1-4; no firm D call. Germline-derived CDR1 and CDR2 are LGHNA and YNFKEQ. V was clipped by 3 bases and J by 8 bases, with 10 bases between them. The CDR3 is made up of 13 amino acids. The CDR3 sequence is CASSHREEEKLFF. The DNA of the CDR3 is TGTGCCAGCAGCCACCGGGAGGAGGAAAAACTGTTTTTT.

The chain joins TRBV30 to TRBJ2-5; D possibly corresponds to TRBD2 (6 bases). CDR3 length: 13 residues. Trimming took off 8 bases at V and 5 bases at J, with 18 bases between the two ends. In germline, CDR1 is GTSNPN, CDR2 SVGIG (reference sequence). For the CDR3, the DNA is TGTGCCGGGTCGGCCTCCCGGGGGGAGACCCAGTACTTC. Protein: CAGSASRGETQYF.

This chain connects TRBV27 to TRBJ1-1; D remains ambiguous. The germline V gene encodes CDR1 MNHEY and CDR2 SMNVEV (reference sequence). This CDR3 spans 14 amino acids. The V gene lost 5 bases and the J gene lost 5 bases, with 15 bases spanning the gap. As DNA, the CDR3 is TGTGCCAGCAGTCGCCGGGATTTGTTGACTGAAGCTTTCTTT. Residues: CASSRRDLLTEAFF.

This clone was found a few times. The rearrangement joins TRBV5-1 to TRBJ1-1; weak D call: TRBD1 (5 bases). Germline V gene data show CDR1 as SGHRS and CDR2 as YFSETQ. This CDR3 is 14 amino acids long. Trimming removed 1 base at V and 4 bases at J, with 11 bases between. The CDR3 loop is CASSLYGGGTEAFF. CDR3 DNA sequence: TGCGCCAGCAGCTTGTACGGCGGGGGCACTGAAGCTTTCTTT. Together with reference TRBV5-1 and TRBJ1-1, the CDR3 gives the full variable domain: KAGVTQTPRYLIKTRGQQVTLSCSPISGHRSVSWYQQTPGQGLQFLFEYFSETQRNKGNFPGRFSGRQFSNSRSEMNVSTLELGDSALYLCASSLYGGGTEAFFGQGTRLTVV.

The V and J genes are TRBV2 and TRBJ2-2; TRBD2 is a possible D gene (5 bases). The CDR3 length is 15 residues. Deletions cut 5 bases from V and 8 bases from J, with 18 bases between. The germline gives CDR1 SNHLY, CDR2 FYNNEI. The CDR3 DNA reads TGTGCCAGCAGTTCCGACTACCAAGGCCCAGGGGAGCTGTTTTTT. It encodes CASSSDYQGPGELFF.

The V gene is TRBV4-1, the J gene TRBJ1-3, with TRBD1 identical over 7 bases. The CDR3 is made up of 16 amino acids. V was clipped by 2 bases and J by 5 bases; unmatched bases: 9. The V gene's germline CDR1 is MGHRA and CDR2 YSYEKL. The CDR3 region has the DNA TGCGCCAGCAGCCAATTGGGGCAGGGGGTTAGAAACACCATATATTTT. The encoded protein is CASSQLGQGVRNTIYF.

CDR3 sequence reads: CASSSLWSTANTIYF. The CDR3, as DNA: TGTGCCAGCAGCTCGCTTTGGTCCACGGCAAACACCATATATTTT. The chain has TRBV7-2 and TRBJ1-3, with unresolved D. From germline, CDR1 is SGHTA and CDR2 FQGNSA. This CDR3 is 15 amino acids long. Trimming removed 4 bases from V and 6 bases from J, with 16 bases in between.

V usage is TRBV27 and J usage is TRBJ2-6; unclear D gene. The germline CDR1 and CDR2 sequences are MNHEY and SMNVEV (reference sequence). The CDR3 sequence is 17 residues long. Deletions cut 5 bases from V and 2 bases from J, with 16 bases between. Here the CDR3 reads CASSPNVARTGANVLTF. The CDR3, as DNA: TGTGCCAGCAGTCCGAATGTTGCACGGACTGGGGCCAACGTCCTGACTTTC.

V gene TRBV14 combines with J gene TRBJ2-7; 7 bases agree with TRBD1. J gave up 4 bases and V 6 bases, and 6 bases lay outside the gene matches. CDR3 length: 13 amino acids. Looked up from germline, CDR1 is SGHDN and CDR2 is FVKESK. Here the CDR3 reads CASSLLQGYEQYF. CDR3 coding DNA: TGTGCCAGCAGTCTACTACAGGGGTACGAGCAGTACTTC.

The chain carries TRBV5-6 and TRBJ1-2, with TRBD1 as a possible D gene (5 bases). Trimming removed 0 bases at V and 3 bases at J, with 12 bases between. Per the germline V gene, CDR1 is SGHDT and CDR2 is YYEEEE. CDR3 length: 15 residues. The CDR3 coding sequence is TGTGCCAGCAGCTTGGTGGGGGGGATAGACTATGGCTACACCTTC. It encodes CASSLVGGIDYGYTF.

The chain links TRBV30 to TRBJ2-1; 8 nucleotides match TRBD2. V shed 6 bases, J shed 6 bases, and the junction held 7 bases outside the gene matches. This CDR3 contains 13 residues. Germline lookup yields CDR1 GTSNPN and CDR2 SVGIG (reference sequence). This CDR3 is CACLTSGVNEQFF. The CDR3 DNA sequence: TGTGCCTGCCTAACTAGCGGTGTCAATGAGCAGTTCTTC.

V and J are TRBV5-4 and TRBJ1-6; D is unresolved. The germline V and J ends were trimmed by 2 bases and 4 bases, with 7 bases remaining between them. There are 14 residues in the CDR3. Germline loops: CDR1 SGHNT, CDR2 YYREEE (reference sequence). In DNA, the CDR3 is TGTGCCAGCAGCTTCGAAACGTATAATTCACCCCTCCACTTT. Protein: CASSFETYNSPLHF.

The V call is TRBV7-2, the J call TRBJ2-1; 10 bases match TRBD2. The CDR3 has 12 residues. V shed 3 bases, J shed 11 bases, and the junction held 1 base outside the gene matches. Germline CDR1 and CDR2: SGHTA and FQGNSA. The CDR3 sequence is CASSFSGRQQFF. As DNA, the CDR3 is TGTGCCAGCAGCTTTAGCGGGAGGCAGCAGTTCTTC.

CDR3: CASTNWYGYTF. The CDR3 DNA sequence: TGTGCCAGCACGAACTGGTATGGCTACACCTTC. The chain is built from TRBV28 and TRBJ1-2, with unresolved D. This CDR3 contains 11 residues. Trimming left V 7 bases short and J 5 bases short, with 8 bases between. Germline V gives CDR1 MDHEN, CDR2 SYDVKM.

This clone was detected a few times. The DNA of the CDR3 is TGTGCCAGCAGCCCACTCCCAGAAATAGGGGGGAAAACCGGGGAGCTGTTTTTT. Amino acids: CASSPLPEIGGKTGELFF. The chain recombines TRBV7-3 with TRBJ2-2; TRBD1 or TRBD2 may be the D gene (6 bases each). Germline CDR1 is SGHTA and CDR2 is FQGTGA. V dropped 5 bases and J dropped 5 bases, with 24 bases sitting between them. CDR3 length: 18 amino acids.

This clone was observed once. The genes are TRBV29-1 and TRBJ2-7, with TRBD2 matching over 16 bases. The V gene end was trimmed by 5 bases and the J gene end by 5 bases; junction bases not matched to a gene: 9. Germline V gene data show CDR1 as SQVTM and CDR2 as ANQGSEA. The CDR3 length is 16 residues. CDR3 region: CSVTGTSGRARDEQYF. CDR3 bases: TGCAGCGTTACCGGGACTAGCGGGAGGGCACGGGACGAGCAGTACTTC.

The chain is built from TRBV5-1 and TRBJ2-5; D gene unclear. V dropped 1 base and J dropped 5 bases, with 15 bases sitting between them. From germline, CDR1 is SGHRS and CDR2 YFSETQ. The CDR3 spans 15 residues. As DNA, the CDR3 is TGCGCCAGCAGCTTGCAGCCCCACTCGTCGGAGACCCAGTACTTC. It specifies CASSLQPHSSETQYF.

This clone was picked up one time. CDR3 nucleotide sequence: TGTGCCAGTAGTTTCCTCCCCGGGACCGAGGGTGGAGATACGCAGTATTTT. Translation gives CASSFLPGTEGGDTQYF. The gene calls are TRBV19 and TRBJ2-3; D might be TRBD1 or TRBD2, each matching 5 bases. The germline V gene encodes CDR1 LNHDA and CDR2 SQIVND (reference sequence). The CDR3 loop spans 17 amino acids. The V gene lost 5 bases and the J gene lost 5 bases, with 23 bases spanning the gap.

This chain joins TRBV19 and TRBJ1-1; no clear D. V shed 7 bases and J shed 2 bases, with 14 bases lying between them. This CDR3 is 14 amino acids long. Germline values: CDR1 LNHDA, CDR2 SQIVND (reference sequence). CDR3 amino acids: CASTHYSSNTEAFF. Written as DNA, the CDR3 is TGTGCCAGTACTCATTACAGCAGTAACACTGAAGCTTTCTTT.

The chain carries TRBV6-5 and TRBJ2-2, with 7 nucleotides matching TRBD1. Germline V gene data show CDR1 as MNHEY and CDR2 as SVGAGI. V lost 2 bases, J lost 7 bases, and 10 bases stayed unmatched. This CDR3 is 16 amino acids long. CDR3 loop: CASSYLGGGVGGELFF. In DNA, the CDR3 is TGTGCCAGCAGTTACCTAGGGGGCGGCGTTGGCGGGGAGCTGTTTTTT.

The chain combines TRBV4-2 with TRBJ2-7, with D possibly being TRBD1 (5 bases). Between the trimmed V and J ends, which lost 0 bases and 3 bases, there was a span of 15 bases. CDR1 is LGHNA, CDR2 YNFKEQ, per germline. The length of the CDR3 is 16 residues. CDR3 sequence (DNA): TGTGCCAGCAGCCAAGATCCAAGGGGCCCGTTCTACGAGCAGTACTTC. Residues: CASSQDPRGPFYEQYF.

The chain links TRBV7-2 to TRBJ2-3; D unclear. Deletions cut 3 bases from V and 2 bases from J, with 15 bases between. This CDR3 region has 16 residues. Germline V gene sequence: CDR1 SGHTA, CDR2 FQGNSA. The CDR3: CASSLGQPITTDTQYF. The CDR3 bases are TGTGCCAGCAGCTTGGGCCAACCCATAACCACAGATACGCAGTATTTT.

The rearrangement uses TRBV9 and TRBJ2-1; TRBD2 agrees at 8 bases. This CDR3 has 17 amino acids. The V and J ends lost 0 bases and 2 bases, in that order; junction bases with no gene match: 7. CDR1 is SGDLS and CDR2 is YYNGEE in the germline V gene. The DNA of the CDR3 is TGTGCCAGCAGCGTAGGGGTCGGGAGGGGAACCTACAATGAGCAGTTCTTC. This gives the protein CASSVGVGRGTYNEQFF.

This clone came up once. The genes are TRBV11-1 and TRBJ2-5, with 8 bases that match TRBD2. J gave up 5 bases and V 1 base, and 3 bases lay outside the gene matches. The length of the CDR3 is 14 residues. The germline CDR1 and CDR2 sequences are SGHAT and FQDESV (reference sequence). In nucleotides, the CDR3 is TGTGCCAGCAGCTTAGTACTAGCGGCTGAGACCCAGTACTTC. Protein product: CASSLVLAAETQYF.

Only one count was recorded for this clone. This rearrangement joins TRBV14 to TRBJ2-5; D not certain. Per germline, CDR1 SGHDN and CDR2 FVKESK. Between the trimmed V and J ends, which lost 0 bases and 2 bases, there was a span of 10 bases. CDR3 length: 15 residues. CDR3 nucleotide sequence: TGTGCCAGCAGCCAAGATCTTGGGCCTCAAGAGACCCAGTACTTC. Residues: CASSQDLGPQETQYF. The full variable domain, completed using reference TRBV14 and TRBJ2-5, is EAGVTQFPSHSVIEKGQTVTLRCDPISGHDNLYWYRRVMGKEIKFLLHFVKESKQDESGMPNNRFLAERTGGTYSTLKVQPAELEDSGVYFCASSQDLGPQETQYFGPGTRLLVL.